The TCR beta chain under discussion was sequenced for a study of blood T cell repertoires in COVID-19. Background on the study: The origin of the acute and convalescent COVID-19 samples was the United States, Italy and Spain. T cells, B-cell-depleted T cells, or PBMCs supplied cDNA or gDNA.

CDR1 is SGHAT, CDR2 FQNNGV, per germline. V was clipped by 5 bases and J by 8 bases; unmatched bases: 11. This CDR3 has 15 amino acids. As handled by the study authors: Cell counts per sample came from amplifying reference gene primers. Clones were sequenced by immunoSEQ multiplex PCR, and TCRdb holds only the in-frame ones, with some missing. That table gives V, J and clone size, and the DNA gave D and trimming. The top ten clones hold roughly 1.3% of a sample with over 300,000 clones, around 83% of them seen once. The specimen was peripheral blood. The receptor was derived from a woman between 45 and 60 years old with acute or convalescent COVID-19. The rearrangement links TRBV11-2 to TRBJ2-4; the match to TRBD2 covers 8 bases. The CDR3 loop is CASSPPAGGGDIQYF. For the CDR3, the DNA is TGTGCCAGCAGCCCCCCCGCGGGGGGAGGTGACATTCAGTACTTC.